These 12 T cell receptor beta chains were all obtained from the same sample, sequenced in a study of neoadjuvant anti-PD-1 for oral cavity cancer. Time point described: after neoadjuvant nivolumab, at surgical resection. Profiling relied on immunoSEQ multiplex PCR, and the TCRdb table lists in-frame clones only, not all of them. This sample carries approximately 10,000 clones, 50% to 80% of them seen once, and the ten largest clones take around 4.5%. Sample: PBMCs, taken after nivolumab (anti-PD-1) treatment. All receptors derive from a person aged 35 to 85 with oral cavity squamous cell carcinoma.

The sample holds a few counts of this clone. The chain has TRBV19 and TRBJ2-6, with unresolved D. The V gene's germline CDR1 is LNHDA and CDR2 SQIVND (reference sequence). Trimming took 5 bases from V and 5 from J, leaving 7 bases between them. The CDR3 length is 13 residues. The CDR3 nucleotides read TGTGCCAGTAGTGCATCCAGGGCCAACGTCCTGACTTTC. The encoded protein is CASSASRANVLTF. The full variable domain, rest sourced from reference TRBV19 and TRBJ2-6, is DGGITQSPKYLFRKEGQNVTLSCEQNLNHDAMYWYRQDPGQGLRLIYYSQIVNDFQKGDIAEGYSVSREKKESFPLTVTSAQKNPTAFYLCASSASRANVLTFGAGSRLTVL.

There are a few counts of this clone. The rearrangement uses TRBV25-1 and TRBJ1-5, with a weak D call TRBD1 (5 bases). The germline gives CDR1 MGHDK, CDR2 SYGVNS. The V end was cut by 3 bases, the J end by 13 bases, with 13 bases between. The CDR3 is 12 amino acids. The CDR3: CASSDPTGRQHF. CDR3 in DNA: TGTGCCAGCAGTGATCCGACGGGACGTCAGCATTTT.

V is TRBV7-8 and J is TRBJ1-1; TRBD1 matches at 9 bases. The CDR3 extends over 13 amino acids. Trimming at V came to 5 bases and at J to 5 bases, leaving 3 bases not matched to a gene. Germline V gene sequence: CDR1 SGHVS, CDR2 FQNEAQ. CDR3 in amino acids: CASSPGTGTEAFF. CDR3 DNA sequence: TGTGCCAGCAGCCCCGGGACAGGGACTGAAGCTTTCTTT.

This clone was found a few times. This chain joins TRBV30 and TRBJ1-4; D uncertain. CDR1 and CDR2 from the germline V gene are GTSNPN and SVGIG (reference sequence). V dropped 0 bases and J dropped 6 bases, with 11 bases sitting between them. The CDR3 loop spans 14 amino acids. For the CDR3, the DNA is TGTGCCTGGAGTGTACGCAGCTTGTATGAAAAACTGTTTTTT. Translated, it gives CAWSVRSLYEKLFF.

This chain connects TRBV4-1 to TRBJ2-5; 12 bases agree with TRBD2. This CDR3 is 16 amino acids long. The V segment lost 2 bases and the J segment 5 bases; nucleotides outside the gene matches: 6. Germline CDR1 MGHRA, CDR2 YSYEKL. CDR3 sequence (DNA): TGCGCCAGCAGCCAAACGACTAGCGGGAGATGGGAGACCCAGTACTTC. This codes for CASSQTTSGRWETQYF.

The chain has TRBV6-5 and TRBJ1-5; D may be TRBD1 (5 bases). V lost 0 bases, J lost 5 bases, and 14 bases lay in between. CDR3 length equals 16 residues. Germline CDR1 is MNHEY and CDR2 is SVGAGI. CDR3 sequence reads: CASSYSGRAPHQPQHF. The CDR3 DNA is TGTGCCAGCAGTTACTCGGGCAGGGCGCCGCATCAGCCCCAGCATTTT.

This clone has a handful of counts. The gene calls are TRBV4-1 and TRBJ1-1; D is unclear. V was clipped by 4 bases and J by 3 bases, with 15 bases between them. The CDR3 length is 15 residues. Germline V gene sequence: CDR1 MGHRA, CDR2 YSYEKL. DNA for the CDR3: TGCGCCAGCAGCCGGTCCGGGGTTGGGGACACTGAAGCTTTCTTT. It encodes CASSRSGVGDTEAFF.

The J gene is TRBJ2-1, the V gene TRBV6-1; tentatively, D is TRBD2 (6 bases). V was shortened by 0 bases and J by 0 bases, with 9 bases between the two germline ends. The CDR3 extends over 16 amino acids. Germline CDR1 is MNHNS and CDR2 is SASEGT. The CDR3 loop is CASSEARGSSYNEQFF. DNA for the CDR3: TGTGCCAGCAGTGAAGCTCGGGGGAGCTCCTACAATGAGCAGTTCTTC.

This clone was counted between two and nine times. The DNA of the CDR3 is TGTGCCAGCAGCTTTGGGGGGCAGGGCGAGCAGTACTTC. Translation: CASSFGGQGEQYF. This chain joins TRBV7-2 and TRBJ2-7; either TRBD1 or TRBD2 may fit D (6 bases each). Germline values: CDR1 SGHTA, CDR2 FQGNSA. This CDR3 is built from 13 residues. V was trimmed by 3 bases and J by 6 bases, leaving 12 bases between them. The full variable domain, its missing parts supplied by reference TRBV7-2 and TRBJ2-7, is GAGVSQSPSNKVTEKGKDVELRCDPISGHTALYWYRQSLGQGLEFLIYFQGNSAPDKSGLPSDRFSAERTGGSVSTLTIQRTQQEDSAVYLCASSFGGQGEQYFGPGTRLTVT.

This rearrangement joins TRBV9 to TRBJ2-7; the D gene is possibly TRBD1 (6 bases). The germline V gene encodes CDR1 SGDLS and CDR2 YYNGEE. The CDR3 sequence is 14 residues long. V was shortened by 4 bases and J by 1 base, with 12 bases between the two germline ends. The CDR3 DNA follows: TGTGCCAGCAGCAAAACAGGGAAATCCTACGAGCAGTACTTC. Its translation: CASSKTGKSYEQYF.

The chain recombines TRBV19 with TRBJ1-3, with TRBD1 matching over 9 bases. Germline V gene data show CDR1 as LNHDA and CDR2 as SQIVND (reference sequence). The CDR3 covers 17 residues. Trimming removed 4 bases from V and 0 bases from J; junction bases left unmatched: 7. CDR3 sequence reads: CASSKSTGGLSGNTIYF. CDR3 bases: TGTGCCAGTAGTAAGTCCACAGGGGGCCTCTCTGGAAACACCATATATTTT.

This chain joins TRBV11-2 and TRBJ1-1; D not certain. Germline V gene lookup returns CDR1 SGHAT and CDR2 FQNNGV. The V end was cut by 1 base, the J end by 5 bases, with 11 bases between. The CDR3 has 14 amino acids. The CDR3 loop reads CASSLVGQLTEAFF. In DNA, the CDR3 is TGTGCCAGCAGCTTAGTGGGCCAGCTGACTGAAGCTTTCTTT.